This T cell receptor beta chain was recovered during a study of T cell responses to AZD1222 COVID-19 vaccine. V shed 5 bases and J shed 5 bases, with 13 bases lying between them. Germline V gene lookup returns CDR1 MDHEN and CDR2 SYDVKM. This CDR3 has 13 amino acids. Repertoires were generated with immunoSEQ multiplex PCR, while TCRdb's copy carries only in-frame clones and drops some. The sample holds approximately 190,000 clones, around 93% seen once. The TCR originated in an adult in good health. Sequences were derived from peripheral blood, sampled on day 0 of AZD1222 vaccination. The V call is TRBV28, the J call TRBJ2-7, with D possibly being TRBD1 (5 bases). The CDR3 sequence is CASSPLGVNEQYF. CDR3 DNA sequence: TGTGCCAGCAGTCCGTTAGGGGTCAACGAGCAGTACTTC.